The T cell receptor beta chain under discussion was sequenced for a study of T cell responses to AZD1222 COVID-19 vaccine. Study at large: Timing groups of about 4 and about 12 weeks for second doses were pooled. The study's findings and limits: Females made up more of the donors, who were largely white British, and clonal diversity may have come out too low. Vaccination with two AZD1222 doses was followed by a rise in Spike-specific TCR breadth and depth. No day 14 peak samples; only post-peak repertoires were characterized.

This clone was seen once. What it recognizes is unknown. This CDR3 is built from 12 residues. Data came from immunoSEQ multiplex PCR; TCRdb stores just in-frame clones and leaves some out. Among under 150,000 clones listed, about 91% were seen once. The rearrangement links TRBV21-1 to TRBJ1-2; no DNA check was done on the table's D call, TRBD1. TRBV21-1 is deemed a pseudogene. The source is an adult in good health. The specimen was peripheral blood, collected on day 0 of AZD1222 vaccination. CDR3 protein: CASRGTGDGYTF. DNA for the CDR3: TGTGCCAGCAGAGGGACAGGGGACGGCTACACCTTC.